The clone carrying this T cell receptor beta chain was found a few times. Its antigen is as yet unknown. These data are taken from a study of T cell repertoires in cytomegalovirus infection. Across the whole study: Used in the study were CMV epitopes, some recently identified and HLA-C-restricted, others well-studied and HLA-B-restricted. Findings and caveats of the study: Public TCR beta family frequency separated CMV-and-HLA carriers, including in an independent cohort. Across the ex vivo response, the dominant clonotypes were HLA-C-restricted CMV-specific TCR beta clonotypes.

The CDR3 consists of 18 residues. CDR1 is MGHRA and CDR2 is YSYEKL in the germline V gene. V lost 0 bases and J lost 6, with 23 bases in between. TCRdb analysed the reads with MiXCR anew, one entry per CDR3 protein. The sample contains roughly 500,000 distinct CDR3 sequences, around 35% of which appear only once. Source: cultured PBMCs, taken from culture after CMV antigen stimulation. V usage is TRBV4-1 and J usage is TRBJ1-1, with a weak D call TRBD1 (6 bases). This sequence was found in a human donor in good health (CMV status not recorded). Some clones in this sample may be carry-over from other donors' samples. The DNA for the CDR3 is TGCGCCAGCAGCCAAGAACCTTGGGCGAGGGGGAGGGTTGCTGAAGCTTTCTTT. Amino acids: CASSQEPWARGRVAEAFF.